The 20 T cell receptor beta chains listed next were all sequenced from one sample in a study of shared clonotypes between healthy human individuals. Here immunoSEQ multiplex PCR was the method, and the copy in TCRdb shows in-frame clones only, minus some. The profile shows under 1,100,000 clones, around three quarters of them singletons. Sequences were obtained from memory CD4+ T cells from PBMCs. The subset is: CD45RA-negative fraction. All receptors come from a man aged 18 to 29 in good health. Some clones in this sample may be carry-over from other donors' samples.

The chain joins TRBV5-6 to TRBJ1-1, with D uncertain. Germline values: CDR1 SGHDT, CDR2 YYEEEE. The CDR3 totals 16 residues. V was pared by 3 bases and J by 3 bases, with 18 bases between. This chain's CDR3 is CASSSPGDLKDTEAFF. For the CDR3, the DNA is TGTGCCAGCAGCTCCCCGGGCGACCTAAAAGACACTGAAGCTTTCTTT.

V gene TRBV4-2 combines with J gene TRBJ2-5; D possibly corresponds to TRBD1 (6 bases). The ends were cut back, 1 base at V and 2 bases at J, with 11 bases in the middle. The CDR3 loop spans 15 amino acids. Per germline, CDR1 LGHNA and CDR2 YNFKEQ. The chain's CDR3 is CASSQGPDRQETQYF. The CDR3 nucleotides are TGTGCCAGCAGCCAAGGACCGGACAGACAAGAGACCCAGTACTTC.

The chain couples TRBV5-6 to TRBJ1-2; D is unclear. With 5 bases removed from V and 4 bases from J, the gap between germline ends came to 18 bases. The germline CDR1 and CDR2 sequences are SGHDT and YYEEEE. The CDR3 contains 15 residues. The CDR3 DNA follows: TGTGCCAGCAGAAACAACACAAGGGTACCCTATGGCTACACCTTC. Translation gives CASRNNTRVPYGYTF.

This sequence joins TRBV14 and TRBJ2-7; D tentatively reads TRBD1 or TRBD2 (5 bases each). Germline V gene data show CDR1 as SGHDN and CDR2 as FVKESK. The CDR3 loop spans 14 amino acids. Trimming pared 1 base from V and 6 bases from J, leaving 13 bases between. CDR3 residues: CASSQGLREREQYF. The CDR3 DNA is TGTGCCAGCAGCCAAGGTCTCAGGGAGCGCGAGCAGTACTTC.

This clone has just one count. Since a far larger clone is one base different, this is likely a read error. This sample also contains other DNA sequences that code for the same CDR3. V usage is TRBV6-6 and J usage is TRBJ1-3; D gene ambiguous. The germline gives CDR1 MNHNY, CDR2 SVGAGI (reference sequence). The CDR3 totals 12 residues. The CDR3 loop reads CASSYSGNTIYF. CDR3 sequence (DNA): TGTGCCAGCAGCTACTCTGGAAACACCATATATTTT.

V gene TRBV10-2 combines with J gene TRBJ1-1; no firm D call. In germline, CDR1 is WSHSY, CDR2 SAAADI. There are 12 residues in the CDR3. Trimming removed 5 bases at V and 8 bases at J, with 12 bases between. The chain's CDR3 is CASSFIGREAFF. CDR3 DNA: TGCGCCAGCAGTTTCATAGGAAGAGAAGCTTTCTTT.

The gene calls are TRBV7-2 and TRBJ2-7; D unclear. Trimming removed 1 base from V and 3 bases from J, with 13 bases in between. Germline V lookup: CDR1 SGHTA, CDR2 FQGNSA. This CDR3 has 15 residues. CDR3 region: CASSLGDPTYYEQYF. The CDR3 nucleotides are TGTGCCAGCAGCTTAGGAGATCCTACATACTACGAGCAGTACTTC.

This chain links TRBV9 with TRBJ2-3; D uncertain. V lost 2 bases and J lost 0, with 4 bases in between. CDR1 and CDR2 from the germline V gene are SGDLS and YYNGEE. The CDR3 loop spans 13 amino acids. CDR3 loop: CASSVPSTDTQYF. CDR3 DNA sequence: TGTGCCAGCAGCGTCCCTAGCACAGATACGCAGTATTTT.

The chain combines TRBV5-1 with TRBJ2-1; 13 positions match TRBD2. After removal of 7 bases from V and 8 bases from J, the junction contained 3 bases not matched to a gene. In germline, CDR1 is SGHRS, CDR2 YFSETQ. This CDR3 contains 13 residues. Written as DNA, the CDR3 is TGCGCCAGCCGACTAGCGGGAGGAGATGAGCAGTTCTTC. Its protein is CASRLAGGDEQFF.

V gene TRBV18 combines with J gene TRBJ2-3; 8 bases match TRBD1. Germline CDR1 reads KGHSH; CDR2 reads LQKENI. Unmatched junction bases numbered 6, after V lost 11 bases and J lost 2 bases. The CDR3 sequence is 13 residues long. The CDR3 region is CAGQGLSTDTQYF. The CDR3 DNA is TGTGCCGGACAGGGACTTTCCACAGATACGCAGTATTTT.

J is TRBJ1-4 and V is TRBV28, with D possibly being TRBD1 (5 bases). V was shortened by 1 base and J by 7 bases, with 7 bases between the two germline ends. Germline values: CDR1 MDHEN, CDR2 SYDVKM. This CDR3 spans 13 amino acids. CDR3 amino acids: CASSLSGREKLFF. The CDR3 DNA sequence: TGTGCCAGCAGTTTATCGGGGCGTGAAAAACTGTTTTTT.

This chain links TRBV5-1 with TRBJ2-1, with TRBD2 matching 8 bases. The CDR3 totals 15 residues. The germline gives CDR1 SGHRS, CDR2 YFSETQ. With V trimmed by 0 bases and J by 5 bases, 4 bases remained unmatched. The CDR3, as DNA: TGCGCCAGCAGCTTGGGCGGGAGGAATCACAATGAGCAGTTCTTC. Translating it yields CASSLGGRNHNEQFF.

The gene calls are TRBV5-1 and TRBJ2-5, with a tentative D call TRBD1 (5 bases). CDR3 size: 14 residues. The V end lost 0 bases, the J end lost 4 bases, and 10 bases lay between the germline ends. Germline CDR1 is SGHRS and CDR2 is YFSETQ. The CDR3 is CASSLAVGRETQYF. The CDR3 region has the DNA TGCGCCAGCAGCTTGGCCGTGGGGCGAGAGACCCAGTACTTC.

This clone was observed a handful of times. CDR3 residues: CATSRVQSSNQPQHF. CDR3 nucleotides: TGTGCCACCAGCAGAGTACAGTCTAGCAATCAGCCCCAGCATTTT. The chain uses TRBV15 and TRBJ1-5; the D is unclear. The CDR3 loop spans 15 amino acids. Trimming stripped 1 base from V and 0 bases from J, with 7 bases between. CDR1 LNHNV and CDR2 YYDKDF come from the germline V gene (reference sequence). Full variable domain (missing parts from reference TRBV15 and TRBJ1-5): DAMVIQNPRYQVTQFGKPVTLSCSQTLNHNVMYWYQQKSSQAPKLLFHYYDKDFNNEADTPDNFQSRRPNTSFCFLDIRSPGLGDTAMYLCATSRVQSSNQPQHFGDGTRLSIL.

CDR3 DNA: TGTGCCAGCAGTTACGCAGGTCGGTCCACTGAAGCTTTCTTT. It codes for CASSYAGRSTEAFF. V and J are TRBV28 and TRBJ1-1; no firm D call. The germline V gene has CDR1 MDHEN and CDR2 SYDVKM. V lost 4 bases and J 4 bases, leaving 13 bases between the germline ends. The CDR3 length is 14 residues.

The rearrangement uses TRBV4-2 and TRBJ2-5; D possibly corresponds to TRBD1 (7 bases). CDR1 LGHNA and CDR2 YNFKEQ come from the germline V gene. Trimming stripped 1 base from V and 2 bases from J, with 14 bases between. This CDR3 contains 16 residues. Here the CDR3 reads CASSQVNRGLQETQYF. The CDR3 DNA sequence: TGTGCCAGCAGCCAAGTTAACAGGGGACTTCAAGAGACCCAGTACTTC.

V is TRBV15 and J is TRBJ2-2; unclear D gene. CDR3 length: 14 residues. Trimming left V 2 bases short and J 3 bases short, with 7 bases between. The germline V gene encodes CDR1 LNHNV and CDR2 YYDKDF (reference sequence). The CDR3 sequence: CATSRNADTGELFF. DNA for the CDR3: TGTGCCACCAGCAGAAATGCGGACACCGGGGAGCTGTTTTTT. Based on the CDR3 plus reference TRBV15 and TRBJ2-2, the full variable domain is DAMVIQNPRYQVTQFGKPVTLSCSQTLNHNVMYWYQQKSSQAPKLLFHYYDKDFNNEADTPDNFQSRRPNTSFCFLDIRSPGLGDTAMYLCATSRNADTGELFFGEGSRLTVL.

The chain carries TRBV2 and TRBJ1-5, with D possibly being TRBD1 (5 bases). V lost 6 bases and J 4 bases, leaving 10 bases between the germline ends. The CDR3 is made up of 13 amino acids. Germline values: CDR1 SNHLY, CDR2 FYNNEI. Here the CDR3 DNA reads TGTGCCAGCAGGGGGGACGGGAATCAGCCCCAGCATTTT. Protein sequence: CASRGDGNQPQHF.

The J gene is TRBJ1-2, the V gene TRBV6-1; a possible D gene is TRBD1 (6 bases). Germline CDR1 MNHNS, CDR2 SASEGT. The CDR3 totals 13 residues. V was trimmed by 0 bases and J by 13 bases, leaving 15 bases between them. The CDR3 DNA is TGTGCCAGCAGTGAAGCGCCGGACAGATCCCCCACCTTC. This translates into CASSEAPDRSPTF.

The rearrangement uses TRBV28 and TRBJ1-5; D unresolved. V was clipped by 5 bases and J by 11 bases, with 22 bases between them. The CDR3 is made up of 15 amino acids. CDR1 and CDR2 (germline): MDHEN, SYDVKM. CDR3 residues: CASSPTGQRPGTQHF. The CDR3 DNA reads TGTGCCAGCAGTCCCACGGGCCAGCGGCCGGGGACCCAGCATTTT.